This T cell receptor beta chain originates from a study of T cell repertoires in cytomegalovirus infection. Study at large: Both CMV infection and a matching HLA type were indicated by public TCR beta signatures.

This clonotype was seen more than once but under ten times. Its antigen is currently unknown. Germline values: CDR1 ENHRY, CDR2 SYGVKD. V gave up 0 bases and J gave up 4 bases; unmatched junction bases: 9. The CDR3 is 17 residues long. MiXCR was run by TCRdb on the reads, yielding one entry per CDR3 protein. This sample has over 55,000 distinct CDR3 sequences, with roughly a fifth found just once. The sequence was obtained from a human donor in good health (CMV status not recorded). Some clones in this sample may be carry-over from other donors' samples. This material consisted of CD8+ T cells from cultured PBMCs, taken from culture after CMV antigen stimulation. The chain has TRBV10-3 and TRBJ1-2; 9 bases align to TRBD1. The CDR3, as DNA: TGTGCCATCAGTGAGTCAAGGACAGGGGAAGGAACCTATGGCTACACCTTC. Amino acid sequence: CAISESRTGEGTYGYTF.